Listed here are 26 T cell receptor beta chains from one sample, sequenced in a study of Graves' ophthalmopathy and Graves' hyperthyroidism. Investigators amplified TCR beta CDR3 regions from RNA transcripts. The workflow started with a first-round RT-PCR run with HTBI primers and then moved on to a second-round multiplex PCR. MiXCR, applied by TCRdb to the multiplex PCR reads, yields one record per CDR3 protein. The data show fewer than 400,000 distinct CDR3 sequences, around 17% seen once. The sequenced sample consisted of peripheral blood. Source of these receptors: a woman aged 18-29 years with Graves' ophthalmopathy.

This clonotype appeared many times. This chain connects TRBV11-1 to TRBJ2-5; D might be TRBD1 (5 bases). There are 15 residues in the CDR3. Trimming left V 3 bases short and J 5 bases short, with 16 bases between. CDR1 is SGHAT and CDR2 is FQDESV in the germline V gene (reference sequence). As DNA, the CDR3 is TGTGCCAGCAGCTTGCTAGGGGATGAGTCGGAGACCCAGTACTTC. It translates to CASSLLGDESETQYF. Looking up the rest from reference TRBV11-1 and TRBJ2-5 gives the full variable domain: EAEVAQSPRYKITEKSQAVAFWCDPISGHATLYWYRQILGQGPELLVQFQDESVVDDSQLPKDRFSAERLKGVDSTLKIQPAELGDSAMYLCASSLLGDESETQYFGPGTRLLVL.

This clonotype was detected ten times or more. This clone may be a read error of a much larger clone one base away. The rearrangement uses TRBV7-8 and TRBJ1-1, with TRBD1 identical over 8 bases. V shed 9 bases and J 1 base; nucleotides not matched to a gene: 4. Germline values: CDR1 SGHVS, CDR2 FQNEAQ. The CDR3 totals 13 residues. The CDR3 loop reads CASRQGSNTEAFF. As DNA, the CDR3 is TGTGCCAGTAGACAGGGGTCGAACACTGAAGCTTTCTTT.

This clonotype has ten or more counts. CDR3 nucleotide sequence: TGTGCCAGCAGTTACATTGGGGGCGAAACCTATGGCTACACCTTC. Translating it yields CASSYIGGETYGYTF. The chain carries TRBV6-5 and TRBJ1-2, with D perhaps TRBD1 (6 bases). Germline CDR1 MNHEY, CDR2 SVGAGI. The CDR3 sequence is 15 residues long. V dropped 2 bases and J dropped 4 bases, with 14 bases sitting between them.

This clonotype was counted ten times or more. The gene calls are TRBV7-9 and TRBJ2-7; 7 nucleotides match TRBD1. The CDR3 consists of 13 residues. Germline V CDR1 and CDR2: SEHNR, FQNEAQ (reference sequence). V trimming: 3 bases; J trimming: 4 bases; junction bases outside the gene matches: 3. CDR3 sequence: CASSFRRGYEQYF. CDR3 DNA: TGTGCCAGCAGCTTCCGCAGGGGGTACGAGCAGTACTTC.

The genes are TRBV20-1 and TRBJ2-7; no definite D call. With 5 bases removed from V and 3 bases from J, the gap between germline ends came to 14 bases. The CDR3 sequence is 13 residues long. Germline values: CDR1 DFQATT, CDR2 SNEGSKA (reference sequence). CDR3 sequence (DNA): TGCAGTGCTTCCGACGTGGGGTACTACGAGCAGTACTTC. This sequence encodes CSASDVGYYEQYF.

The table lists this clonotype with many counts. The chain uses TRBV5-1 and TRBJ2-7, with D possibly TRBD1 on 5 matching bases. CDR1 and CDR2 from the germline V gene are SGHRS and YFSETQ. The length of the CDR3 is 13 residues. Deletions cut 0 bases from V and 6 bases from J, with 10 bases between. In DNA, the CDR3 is TGCGCCAGCAGCTTGGCCCCAGGGATCGAGCAGTACTTC. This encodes CASSLAPGIEQYF. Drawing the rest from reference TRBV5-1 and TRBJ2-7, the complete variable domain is KAGVTQTPRYLIKTRGQQVTLSCSPISGHRSVSWYQQTPGQGLQFLFEYFSETQRNKGNFPGRFSGRQFSNSRSEMNVSTLELGDSALYLCASSLAPGIEQYFGPGTRLTVT.

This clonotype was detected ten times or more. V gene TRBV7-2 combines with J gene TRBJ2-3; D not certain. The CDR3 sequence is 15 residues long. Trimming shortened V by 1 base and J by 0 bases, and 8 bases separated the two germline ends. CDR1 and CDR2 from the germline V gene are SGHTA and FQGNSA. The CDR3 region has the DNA TGTGCCAGCAGCTTAGTCGGATCTAGCACAGATACGCAGTATTTT. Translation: CASSLVGSSTDTQYF.

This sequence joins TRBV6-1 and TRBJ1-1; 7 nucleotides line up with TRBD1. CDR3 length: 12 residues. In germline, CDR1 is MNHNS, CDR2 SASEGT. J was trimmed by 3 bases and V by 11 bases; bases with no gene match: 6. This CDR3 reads CAYSTGDTEAFF. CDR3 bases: TGTGCCTATTCAACAGGGGACACTGAAGCTTTCTTT.

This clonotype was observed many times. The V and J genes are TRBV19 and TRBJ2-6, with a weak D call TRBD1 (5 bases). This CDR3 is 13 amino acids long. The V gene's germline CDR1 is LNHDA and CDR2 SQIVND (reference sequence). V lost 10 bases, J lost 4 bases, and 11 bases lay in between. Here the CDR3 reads CATTREGANVLTF. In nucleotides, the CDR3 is TGTGCCACAACCAGGGAAGGGGCCAACGTCCTGACTTTC.

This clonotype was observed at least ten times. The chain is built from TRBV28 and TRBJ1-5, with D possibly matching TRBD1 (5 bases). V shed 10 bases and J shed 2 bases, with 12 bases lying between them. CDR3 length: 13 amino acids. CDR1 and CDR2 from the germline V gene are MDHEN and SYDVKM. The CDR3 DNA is TGTGCCACCCGGGGACGGCGCAATCAGCCCCAGCATTTT. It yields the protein CATRGRRNQPQHF.

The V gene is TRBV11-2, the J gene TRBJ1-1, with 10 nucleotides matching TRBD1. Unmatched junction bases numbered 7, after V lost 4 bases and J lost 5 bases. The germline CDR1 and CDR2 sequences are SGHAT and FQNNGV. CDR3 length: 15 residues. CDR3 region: CASSSPGQGSTEAFF. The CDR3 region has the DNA TGTGCCAGCAGCTCTCCGGGACAGGGGTCGACTGAAGCTTTCTTT. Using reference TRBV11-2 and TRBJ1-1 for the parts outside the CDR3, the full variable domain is EAGVAQSPRYKIIEKRQSVAFWCNPISGHATLYWYQQILGQGPKLLIQFQNNGVVDDSQLPKDRFSAERLKGVDSTLKIQPAKLEDSAVYLCASSSPGQGSTEAFFGQGTRLTVV.

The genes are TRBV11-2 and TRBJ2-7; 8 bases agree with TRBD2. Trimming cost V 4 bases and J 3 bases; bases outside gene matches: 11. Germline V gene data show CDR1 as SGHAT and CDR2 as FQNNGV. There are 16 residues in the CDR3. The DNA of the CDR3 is TGTGCCAGCAGCTGTTGCCCAGCGGGAGCGTTCTACGAGCAGTACTTC. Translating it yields CASSCCPAGAFYEQYF.

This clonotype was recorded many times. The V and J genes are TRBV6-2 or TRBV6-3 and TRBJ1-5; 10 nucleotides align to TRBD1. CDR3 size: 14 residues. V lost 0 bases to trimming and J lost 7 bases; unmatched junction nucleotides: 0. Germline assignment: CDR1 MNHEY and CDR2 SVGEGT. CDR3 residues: CASSYSTGGQPQHF. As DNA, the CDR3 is TGTGCCAGCAGTTACTCGACAGGGGGCCAGCCCCAGCATTTT.

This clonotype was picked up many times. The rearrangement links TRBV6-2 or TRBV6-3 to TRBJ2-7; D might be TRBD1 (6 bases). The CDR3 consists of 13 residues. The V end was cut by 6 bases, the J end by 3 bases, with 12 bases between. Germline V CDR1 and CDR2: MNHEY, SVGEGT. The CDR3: CASRFGQIYEQYF. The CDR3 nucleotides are TGTGCCAGCAGATTCGGACAGATCTACGAGCAGTACTTC.

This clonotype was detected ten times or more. The CDR3 loop reads CASSQRVGTGRETQYF. CDR3 sequence (DNA): TGTGCCAGCAGCCAAAGAGTTGGGACAGGGAGGGAGACCCAGTACTTC. The chain links TRBV7-2 to TRBJ2-5, with 9 bases aligning to TRBD1. In germline, CDR1 is SGHTA, CDR2 FQGNSA. Trimming cost V 5 bases and J 5 bases; bases outside gene matches: 12. CDR3 length: 16 residues.

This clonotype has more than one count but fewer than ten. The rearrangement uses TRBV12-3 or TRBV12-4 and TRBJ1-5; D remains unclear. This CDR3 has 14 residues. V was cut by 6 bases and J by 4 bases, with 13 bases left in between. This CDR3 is CASREVGMNQPQHF. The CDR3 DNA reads TGTGCCAGCAGAGAGGTGGGGATGAATCAGCCCCAGCATTTT.

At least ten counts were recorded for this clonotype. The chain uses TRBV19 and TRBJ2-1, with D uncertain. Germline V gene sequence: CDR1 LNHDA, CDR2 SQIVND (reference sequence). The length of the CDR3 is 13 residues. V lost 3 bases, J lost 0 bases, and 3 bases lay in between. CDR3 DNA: TGTGCCAGTAGTATCAGCTCCTACAATGAGCAGTTCTTC. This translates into CASSISSYNEQFF.

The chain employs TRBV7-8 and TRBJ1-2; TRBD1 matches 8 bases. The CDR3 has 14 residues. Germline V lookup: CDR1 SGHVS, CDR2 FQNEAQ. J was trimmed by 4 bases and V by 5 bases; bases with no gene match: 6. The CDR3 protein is CASSPTGVGYGYTF. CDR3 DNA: TGTGCCAGCAGCCCGACAGGGGTAGGCTATGGCTACACCTTC. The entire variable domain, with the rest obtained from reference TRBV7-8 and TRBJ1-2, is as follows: GAGVSQSPRYKVAKRGQDVALRCDPISGHVSLFWYQQALGQGPEFLTYFQNEAQLDKSGLPSDRFFAERPEGSVSTLKIQRTQQEDSAVYLCASSPTGVGYGYTFGSGTRLTVV.

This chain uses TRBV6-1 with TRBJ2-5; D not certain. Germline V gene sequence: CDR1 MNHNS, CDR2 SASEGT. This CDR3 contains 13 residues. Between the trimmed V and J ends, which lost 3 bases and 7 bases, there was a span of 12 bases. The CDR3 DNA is TGTGCCAGCAGTGACTTTTTGTACGGGACCCAGTACTTC. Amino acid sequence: CASSDFLYGTQYF.

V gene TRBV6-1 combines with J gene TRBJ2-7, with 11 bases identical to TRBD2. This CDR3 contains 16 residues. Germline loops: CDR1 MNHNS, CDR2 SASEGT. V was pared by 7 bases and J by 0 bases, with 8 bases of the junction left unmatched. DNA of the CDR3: TGTGCCAGCACCGAAGGTGGGACTAGCGGCTCCTACGAGCAGTACTTC. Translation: CASTEGGTSGSYEQYF.

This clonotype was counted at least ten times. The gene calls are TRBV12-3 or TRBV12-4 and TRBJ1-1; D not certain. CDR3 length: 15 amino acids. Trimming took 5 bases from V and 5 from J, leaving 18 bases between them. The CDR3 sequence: CASSTELRPGTEAFF. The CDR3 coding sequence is TGTGCCAGCAGTACCGAACTAAGGCCGGGTACTGAAGCTTTCTTT.

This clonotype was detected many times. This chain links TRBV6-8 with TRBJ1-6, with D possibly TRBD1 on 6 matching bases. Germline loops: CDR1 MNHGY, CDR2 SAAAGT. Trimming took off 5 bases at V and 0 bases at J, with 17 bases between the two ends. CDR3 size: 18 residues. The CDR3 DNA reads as TGTGCCAGCAGTCACAGGGACACCCTAGACTCCTATAATTCACCCCTCCACTTT. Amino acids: CASSHRDTLDSYNSPLHF.

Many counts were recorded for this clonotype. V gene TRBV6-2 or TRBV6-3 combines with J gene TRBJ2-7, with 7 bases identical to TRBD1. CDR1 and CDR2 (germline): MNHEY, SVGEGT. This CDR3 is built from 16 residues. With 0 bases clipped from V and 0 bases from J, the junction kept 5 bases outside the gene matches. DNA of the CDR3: TGTGCCAGCAGTTACTCCCGGGACAGAAACTCCTACGAGCAGTACTTC. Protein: CASSYSRDRNSYEQYF.

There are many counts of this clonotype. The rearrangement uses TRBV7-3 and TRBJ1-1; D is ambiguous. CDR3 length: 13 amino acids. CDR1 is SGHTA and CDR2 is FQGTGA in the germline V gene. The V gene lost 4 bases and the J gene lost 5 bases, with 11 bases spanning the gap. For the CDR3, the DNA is TGTGCCAGCAGCTCGAAGGCGAGAACTGAAGCTTTCTTT. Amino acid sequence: CASSSKARTEAFF. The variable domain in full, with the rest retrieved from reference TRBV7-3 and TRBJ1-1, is GAGVSQTPSNKVTEKGKYVELRCDPISGHTALYWYRQSLGQGPEFLIYFQGTGAADDSGLPNDRFFAVRPEGSVSTLKIQRTERGDSAVYLCASSSKARTEAFFGQGTRLTVV.

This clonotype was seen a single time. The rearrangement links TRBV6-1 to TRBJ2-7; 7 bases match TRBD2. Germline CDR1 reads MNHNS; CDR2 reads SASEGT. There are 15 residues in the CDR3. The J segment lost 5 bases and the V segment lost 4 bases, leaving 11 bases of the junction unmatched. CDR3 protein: CASSAEAGTSHEQYF. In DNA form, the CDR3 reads TGTGCCAGCAGTGCCGAAGCGGGAACGTCCCACGAGCAGTACTTC.

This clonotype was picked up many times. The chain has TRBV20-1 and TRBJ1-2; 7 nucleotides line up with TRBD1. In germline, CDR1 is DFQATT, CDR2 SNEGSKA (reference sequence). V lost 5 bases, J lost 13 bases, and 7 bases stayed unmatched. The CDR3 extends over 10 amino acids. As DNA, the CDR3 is TGCAGTGCTTATGACAGGGATCGCACCTTC. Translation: CSAYDRDRTF.